Described below is a single T cell receptor (beta chain) sequence and its context. Its antigen is as yet unknown. Other DNA sequences in the sample encode the same CDR3. Primers for the PCR totalled 60 Vbeta and 13 Jbeta. Clones were read by immunoSEQ multiplex PCR, and TCRdb kept only the in-frame ones, dropping some. Of about 190,000 clones listed, over 75% are singletons. The entry originates in a study of cytomegalovirus exposure and HLA in healthy donors. The study, taken as a whole, reports: V- and J-gene trimming of TCR beta was linked (in a later analysis) to a missense DCLRE1C variant. A later analysis, which compared TCR beta chains of equal frequency, found the HLA-associated ones more clonally expanded. Some V segments (TRBV6-2 and TRBV6-3 among them) were excluded as indistinguishable.

The CDR3 has 11 residues. Trimming cost V 3 bases and J 9 bases, with 6 bases left between them. The germline gives CDR1 MGHRA, CDR2 YSYEKL. The sequence derives from a man aged 50 to 60 in good health and CMV-seronegative. The chain recombines TRBV4-1 with TRBJ2-1, with a tentative D call TRBD2 (6 bases). The specimen sequenced was PBMCs. CDR3 amino acids: CASSQEGEQFF. CDR3 coding DNA: TGCGCCAGCAGCCAGGAGGGTGAGCAGTTCTTC.